The 10 T cell receptor beta chains below were found in one sample sequenced in a study of breast tumors, draining lymph nodes, adjacent tissues. Axillary draining lymph nodes of breast cancer patients supplied the node samples. TCRdb reprocessed the multiplex PCR reads with MiXCR, giving one entry per CDR3 protein. The table has 75,000 to 100,000 distinct CDR3 sequences, about 21% seen once. The sample was axillary lymph node tissue. The source of these receptors is a female donor with breast cancer. Some clones in this sample may be carry-over from other donors' samples.

As regards this clonotype: With a much larger clone just one base away, this may be a read error. V and J are TRBV19 and TRBJ2-3; unclear D gene. V lost 11 bases to trimming and J lost 5 bases, with 8 bases between them. Germline loops: CDR1 LNHDA, CDR2 SQIVND (reference sequence). The CDR3 has 10 residues. This CDR3 is CASRRDTQYF. The CDR3 coding sequence is TGTGCCTCCCGGAGAGATACGCAGTATTTT.

Ten or more counts support this clonotype. The chain couples TRBV2 to TRBJ1-4, with D unresolved. Germline V gene lookup returns CDR1 SNHLY and CDR2 FYNNEI. V was trimmed by 6 bases and J by 13 bases, leaving 15 bases between them. The CDR3 runs to 12 residues. The DNA for the CDR3 is TGTGCCAGCAGACCCTCCCCCACAAGACTGTTTTTT. Translating it yields CASRPSPTRLFF. Supplemented by reference TRBV2 and TRBJ1-4, the full variable domain reads EPEVTQTPSHQVTQMGQEVILRCVPISNHLYFYWYRQILGQKVEFLVSFYNNEISEKSEIFDDQFSVERPDGSNFTLKIRSTKLEDSAMYFCASRPSPTRLFFGSGTQLSVL.

Many counts were recorded for this clonotype. J is TRBJ1-3 and V is TRBV5-1; 7 bases map to TRBD1. The V gene's germline CDR1 is SGHRS and CDR2 YFSETQ. The CDR3 has 16 residues. Trimming removed 4 bases from V and 0 bases from J; junction bases left unmatched: 7. The CDR3 here is CASSRGQDGSGNTIYF. In DNA, the CDR3 is TGCGCCAGCAGCAGAGGACAGGATGGCTCTGGAAACACCATATATTTT. The full variable domain, rest sourced from reference TRBV5-1 and TRBJ1-3, is KAGVTQTPRYLIKTRGQQVTLSCSPISGHRSVSWYQQTPGQGLQFLFEYFSETQRNKGNFPGRFSGRQFSNSRSEMNVSTLELGDSALYLCASSRGQDGSGNTIYFGEGSWLTVV.

This clonotype was recorded many times. The chain recombines TRBV6-2 or TRBV6-3 with TRBJ2-1; no definite D call. V was cut by 5 bases and J by 9 bases, with 8 bases left in between. This CDR3 contains 11 residues. CDR1 MNHEY and CDR2 SVGEGT come from the germline V gene. The DNA for the CDR3 is TGTGCCAGCAGTGATGGAAGTGAGCAGTTCTTC. Its translation is CASSDGSEQFF.

This clonotype was picked up many times. This chain links TRBV12-5 with TRBJ2-7, with TRBD1 matching over 7 bases. The V and J ends lost 6 bases and 7 bases, in that order; junction bases with no gene match: 9. The CDR3 consists of 13 residues. CDR1 and CDR2 (germline): LGHNT, FRNRAP. The CDR3 nucleotides are TGTGCTAGTGGGGAAGGACAGGCGTGGGAGCAGTACTTC. Translating it yields CASGEGQAWEQYF.

This clonotype was counted at least ten times. The V call is TRBV20-1, the J call TRBJ2-7, with D maybe TRBD2 (6 bases). Germline CDR1 reads DFQATT; CDR2 reads SNEGSKA (reference sequence). The CDR3 covers 14 residues. V was pared by 3 bases and J by 3 bases, with 15 bases between. CDR3 protein: CSASARLESYEQYF. DNA for the CDR3: TGCAGTGCTAGTGCGCGACTAGAAAGCTACGAGCAGTACTTC.

Ten or more counts support this clonotype. J is TRBJ2-1 and V is TRBV29-1; D may be TRBD2 (6 bases). Trimming removed 7 bases at V and 1 base at J, with 17 bases between. The V gene's germline CDR1 is SQVTM and CDR2 ANQGSEA. The CDR3 runs to 15 residues. The CDR3 region is CSAWGVRPSYNEQFF. The CDR3 DNA sequence: TGCAGCGCCTGGGGGGTCCGCCCTTCCTACAATGAGCAGTTCTTC.

The V gene is TRBV7-9, the J gene TRBJ2-1, with a tentative D call TRBD1 (5 bases). The CDR3 spans 11 residues. Trimming shortened V by 3 bases and J by 12 bases, and 9 bases separated the two germline ends. The germline V gene encodes CDR1 SEHNR and CDR2 FQNEAQ (reference sequence). This chain's CDR3 is CASSLGRGQFF. The DNA for the CDR3 is TGTGCCAGCAGCTTGGGGCGTGGGCAGTTCTTC.

The chain employs TRBV19 and TRBJ2-4; D might be TRBD1 (6 bases). V lost 9 bases and J lost 2, with 11 bases in between. This CDR3 has 13 amino acids. Per germline, CDR1 LNHDA and CDR2 SQIVND (reference sequence). The CDR3 spells CARNRVTKNIQYF. DNA of the CDR3: TGTGCCAGAAACAGGGTAACCAAAAACATTCAGTACTTC. Full variable domain (remainder filled in from reference TRBV19 and TRBJ2-4): DGGITQSPKYLFRKEGQNVTLSCEQNLNHDAMYWYRQDPGQGLRLIYYSQIVNDFQKGDIAEGYSVSREKKESFPLTVTSAQKNPTAFYLCARNRVTKNIQYFGAGTRLSVL.

This clonotype has at least ten counts. This rearrangement joins TRBV14 to TRBJ2-7; D is ambiguous. The V and J ends lost 6 bases and 5 bases respectively, with 14 bases between them. The CDR3 consists of 13 residues. Germline V gene sequence: CDR1 SGHDN, CDR2 FVKESK. CDR3 sequence: CASRGVLRDEQYF. As DNA, the CDR3 is TGTGCCAGCAGGGGCGTCCTGCGCGACGAGCAGTACTTC. The complete variable domain, with remaining parts taken from reference TRBV14 and TRBJ2-7, reads EAGVTQFPSHSVIEKGQTVTLRCDPISGHDNLYWYRRVMGKEIKFLLHFVKESKQDESGMPNNRFLAERTGGTYSTLKVQPAELEDSGVYFCASRGVLRDEQYFGPGTRLTVT.